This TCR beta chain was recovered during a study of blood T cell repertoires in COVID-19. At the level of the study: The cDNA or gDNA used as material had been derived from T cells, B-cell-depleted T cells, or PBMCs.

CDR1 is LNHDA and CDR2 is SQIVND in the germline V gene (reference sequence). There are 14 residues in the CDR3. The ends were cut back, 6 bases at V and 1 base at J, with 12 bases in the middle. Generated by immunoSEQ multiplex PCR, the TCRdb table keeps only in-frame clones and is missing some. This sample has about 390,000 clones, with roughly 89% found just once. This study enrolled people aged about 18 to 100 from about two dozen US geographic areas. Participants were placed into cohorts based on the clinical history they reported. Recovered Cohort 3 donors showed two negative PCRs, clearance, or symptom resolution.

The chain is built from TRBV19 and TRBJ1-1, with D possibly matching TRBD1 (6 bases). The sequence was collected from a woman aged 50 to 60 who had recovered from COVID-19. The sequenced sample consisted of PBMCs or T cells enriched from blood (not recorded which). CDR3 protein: CASRGAPRNTEAFF. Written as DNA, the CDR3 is TGTGCCAGTAGGGGGGCGCCCCGGAACACTGAAGCTTTCTTT.